These 24 T cell receptor beta chains originate from one sample sequenced in a study of OX40 agonist ivuxolimab in advanced cancers. The method was immunoSEQ multiplex PCR; TCRdb's version includes in-frame clones alone and lacks a portion of them. The sample consists of around 18,000 clones, roughly four fifths of them appearing once. The specimen was CD4+ or CD8+ T cells sorted from blood, collected in a trial of the OX40 agonist ivuxolimab. The receptors shown here come from an adult with an advanced solid tumor such as melanoma, head and neck, liver or kidney cancer.

The chain recombines TRBV6-5 with TRBJ1-5; no reliable D call. CDR3 length: 15 amino acids. V was pared by 2 bases and J by 7 bases, with 15 bases between. The germline CDR1 and CDR2 sequences are MNHEY and SVGAGI. CDR3 residues: CASSYGRGRVQPQHF. Here the CDR3 DNA reads TGTGCCAGCAGTTACGGTCGGGGTCGCGTGCAGCCCCAGCATTTT.

V is TRBV21-1 and J is TRBJ1-4; TRBD1 was called by the table and not checked on the DNA. TRBV21-1 is labeled a pseudogene. The CDR3 loop spans 13 amino acids. CDR3 DNA sequence: TGTGGGACAGGGGACGTGCGCGAGGAAAAACTGTTTTTT. Residues: CGTGDVREEKLFF.

This sequence joins TRBV4-1 and TRBJ2-3, with D maybe TRBD2 (5 bases). V dropped 1 base and J dropped 8 bases, with 16 bases sitting between them. CDR3 length equals 15 residues. Germline V gene lookup returns CDR1 MGHRA and CDR2 YSYEKL. CDR3 protein: CASSQGALGSGTQYF. CDR3 coding DNA: TGCGCCAGCAGCCAAGGTGCACTAGGAAGCGGTACGCAGTATTTT.

This clone was seen a few times. The chain employs TRBV7-6 and TRBJ1-2; TRBD1 is a possible D gene (6 bases). Germline V lookup: CDR1 SGHVS, CDR2 FNYEAQ. This CDR3 is 17 amino acids long. V lost 2 bases, J lost 8 bases, and 24 bases lay in between. The CDR3 loop is CASSLSSKAGLTGGYTF. The CDR3 DNA reads TGTGCCAGCAGCTTATCATCTAAAGCGGGCCTGACAGGCGGCTACACCTTC. Complete variable domain (other parts from reference TRBV7-6 and TRBJ1-2): GAGVSQSPRYKVTKRGQDVALRCDPISGHVSLYWYRQALGQGPEFLTYFNYEAQQDKSGLPNDRFSAERPEGSISTLTIQRTEQRDSAMYRCASSLSSKAGLTGGYTFGSGTRLTVV.

This rearrangement joins TRBV7-3 to TRBJ1-1; 11 positions agree with TRBD1. Per the germline V gene, CDR1 is SGHTA and CDR2 is FQGTGA. V trimming: 2 bases; J trimming: 4 bases; junction bases outside the gene matches: 3. The CDR3 extends over 15 amino acids. The CDR3 region has the DNA TGTGCCAGCAGCTTAGAGGGGACAGGGGGCACTGAAGCTTTCTTT. Translation gives CASSLEGTGGTEAFF. The full variable domain, completed using reference TRBV7-3 and TRBJ1-1, is GAGVSQTPSNKVTEKGKYVELRCDPISGHTALYWYRQSLGQGPEFLIYFQGTGAADDSGLPNDRFFAVRPEGSVSTLKIQRTERGDSAVYLCASSLEGTGGTEAFFGQGTRLTVV.

This clone was detected only a few times. The rearrangement joins TRBV2 to TRBJ2-5; 7 positions match TRBD1. After removal of 6 bases from V and 5 bases from J, the junction contained 9 bases not matched to a gene. Germline lookup yields CDR1 SNHLY and CDR2 FYNNEI. The CDR3 length is 14 residues. CDR3 nucleotide sequence: TGTGCCAGCAGGGGCGACAGGGCCCACGAGACCCAGTACTTC. Protein sequence: CASRGDRAHETQYF.

The chain has TRBV28 and TRBJ2-3; 8 nucleotides agree with TRBD2. The junction had 3 bases not matched to a gene; V was cut back by 5 bases and J by 8 bases. Germline values: CDR1 MDHEN, CDR2 SYDVKM. The CDR3 has 12 amino acids. CDR3 in amino acids: CASSELAATQYF. The CDR3 DNA reads TGTGCCAGCAGTGAACTAGCGGCTACGCAGTATTTT.

Here the CDR3 reads CASSRPTYNEQFF. The CDR3 DNA follows: TGCGCCAGCAGCCGACCCACGTACAATGAGCAGTTCTTC. The V call is TRBV4-1, the J call TRBJ2-1; D is undetermined. The CDR3 is 13 residues long. The ends were cut back, 4 bases at V and 4 bases at J, with 8 bases in the middle. The germline CDR1 and CDR2 sequences are MGHRA and YSYEKL.

This clone was detected only a few times. The chain uses TRBV30 and TRBJ2-2; D gene ambiguous. Trimming removed 0 bases at V and 7 bases at J, with 6 bases between. The CDR3 totals 12 residues. Germline V gene data show CDR1 as GTSNPN and CDR2 as SVGIG (reference sequence). In DNA form, the CDR3 reads TGTGCCTGGAGTGTAGGAGTCGGGGAGCTGTTTTTT. Translation: CAWSVGVGELFF.

This clone was seen more than once but under ten times. This chain joins TRBV30 and TRBJ1-2; D uncertain. Deletions cut 7 bases from V and 4 bases from J, with 7 bases between. This CDR3 is built from 10 residues. CDR1 GTSNPN and CDR2 SVGIG come from the germline V gene (reference sequence). As DNA, the CDR3 is TGTGCCTCACAAAGCTATGGCTACACCTTC. This encodes CASQSYGYTF.

The J gene is TRBJ1-1, the V gene TRBV29-1, with D perhaps matching TRBD1 (6 bases). From germline, CDR1 is SQVTM and CDR2 ANQGSEA. CDR3 length: 12 amino acids. Trimming removed 5 bases from V and 3 bases from J, with 10 bases in between. CDR3 bases: TGCAGCGTTAAAAGGGGGGACACTGAAGCTTTCTTT. Translated: CSVKRGDTEAFF.

The V and J genes are TRBV18 and TRBJ2-5, with 7 bases aligning to TRBD1. The DNA matches TRBJ2-7 better at its end, which makes the J call doubtful. The CDR3 is made up of 12 amino acids. Per germline, CDR1 KGHSH and CDR2 LQKENI. CDR3: CASSRQGTEQYF. CDR3 DNA sequence: TGTGCCAGCTCACGACAGGGCACCGAGCAGTACTTC.

The chain combines TRBV4-2 with TRBJ2-1; no clear D gene. The CDR3 has 15 amino acids. Germline V CDR1 and CDR2: LGHNA, YNFKEQ. The ends were cut back, 0 bases at V and 3 bases at J, with 9 bases in the middle. CDR3 sequence (DNA): TGTGCCAGCAGCCAAGAAAAATCAGGCTACAATGAGCAGTTCTTC. This sequence encodes CASSQEKSGYNEQFF.

The chain has TRBV14 and TRBJ1-1, with D perhaps matching TRBD1 (5 bases). Germline CDR1 SGHDN, CDR2 FVKESK. V dropped 2 bases and J dropped 4 bases, with 11 bases sitting between them. The CDR3 has 14 amino acids. This chain's CDR3 is CASSQSGGTTEAFF. In DNA form, the CDR3 reads TGTGCCAGCAGCCAAAGCGGGGGAACCACTGAAGCTTTCTTT.

V gene TRBV5-1 combines with J gene TRBJ2-3, with 9 positions matching TRBD1. Germline CDR1 reads SGHRS; CDR2 reads YFSETQ. This CDR3 region has 15 residues. V trimming: 2 bases; J trimming: 5 bases; junction bases outside the gene matches: 6. CDR3 nucleotides: TGCGCCAGCAGCTTCTCAGGACAGGGGCAAGATACGCAGTATTTT. Its protein product is CASSFSGQGQDTQYF.

The rearrangement links TRBV5-6 to TRBJ2-5, with 7 bases fitting TRBD1. Per the germline V gene, CDR1 is SGHDT and CDR2 is YYEEEE. Trimming removed 4 bases from V and 5 bases from J; junction bases left unmatched: 8. The CDR3 totals 14 residues. This chain's CDR3 is CASSGNRGLETQYF. The CDR3 DNA follows: TGTGCCAGCAGCGGCAACAGGGGCCTGGAGACCCAGTACTTC.

The chain employs TRBV29-1 and TRBJ2-1; D unresolved. The V gene's germline CDR1 is SQVTM and CDR2 ANQGSEA. V was pared by 3 bases and J by 4 bases, with 7 bases between. The CDR3 is 12 amino acids. CDR3 residues: CSVEGRYNEQFF. The CDR3 nucleotides are TGCAGCGTTGAGGGCAGATACAATGAGCAGTTCTTC.

This rearrangement joins TRBV15 to TRBJ1-4, with D hard to call. The CDR3 totals 12 residues. Trimming stripped 3 bases from V and 5 bases from J, with 4 bases between. Germline V gene lookup returns CDR1 LNHNV and CDR2 YYDKDF (reference sequence). CDR3 in amino acids: CATSRINEKLFF. CDR3 DNA: TGTGCCACCAGCAGGATCAATGAAAAACTGTTTTTT.

This chain connects TRBV19 to TRBJ1-2, with 8 bases lining up with TRBD1. The V segment lost 6 bases and the J segment 2 bases; nucleotides outside the gene matches: 11. The CDR3 loop spans 16 amino acids. CDR1 and CDR2 (germline): LNHDA, SQIVND (reference sequence). CDR3 coding DNA: TGTGCCAGTAGGTCGGGACAGGTCCGACCCAACTATGGCTACACCTTC. Protein product: CASRSGQVRPNYGYTF.

V is TRBV14 and J is TRBJ2-3; 11 bases map to TRBD2. The V and J ends lost 4 bases and 4 bases, in that order; junction bases with no gene match: 4. The CDR3 length is 15 residues. The V gene's germline CDR1 is SGHDN and CDR2 FVKESK. DNA of the CDR3: TGTGCCAGCAGCCTTAGCGGGAGGGCCGCAGATACGCAGTATTTT. It codes for CASSLSGRAADTQYF.

The chain joins TRBV5-4 to TRBJ1-1; D not resolved. Trimming pared 4 bases from V and 0 bases from J, leaving 10 bases between. CDR1 is SGHNT, CDR2 YYREEE, per germline (reference sequence). This CDR3 has 14 amino acids. The CDR3 sequence: CASSPRPLNTEAFF. CDR3 nucleotides: TGTGCCAGCAGCCCGAGACCTCTGAACACTGAAGCTTTCTTT.

The J gene is TRBJ2-1, the V gene TRBV28; TRBD1 agrees at 12 bases. With 0 bases clipped from V and 9 bases from J, the junction kept 3 bases outside the gene matches. The CDR3 extends over 15 amino acids. Germline CDR1 is MDHEN and CDR2 is SYDVKM. CDR3 nucleotide sequence: TGTGCCAGCAGTTTATGGGGGACAGGGGGCCGTGAGCAGTTCTTC. Protein product: CASSLWGTGGREQFF.

The chain has TRBV30 and TRBJ2-5, with 8 bases that match TRBD2. The J call may be mistaken, given a closer DNA end match to TRBJ2-7. Germline V lookup: CDR1 GTSNPN, CDR2 SVGIG (reference sequence). The CDR3 totals 12 residues. The CDR3 DNA reads as TGTGCCTGGAGCGGGGGGGCCAACGAGCAGTACTTC. Translation gives CAWSGGANEQYF.

J is TRBJ2-5 and V is TRBV23-1; D not resolved. TRBV23-1 is noted as an ORF with a role that remains uncertain. The CDR3 spans 15 residues. Between the trimmed V and J ends, which lost 0 bases and 1 base, there was a span of 9 bases. CDR3 region: CASSQSWVGQETQYF. As DNA, the CDR3 is TGCGCCAGCAGTCAATCTTGGGTGGGCCAAGAGACCCAGTACTTC.